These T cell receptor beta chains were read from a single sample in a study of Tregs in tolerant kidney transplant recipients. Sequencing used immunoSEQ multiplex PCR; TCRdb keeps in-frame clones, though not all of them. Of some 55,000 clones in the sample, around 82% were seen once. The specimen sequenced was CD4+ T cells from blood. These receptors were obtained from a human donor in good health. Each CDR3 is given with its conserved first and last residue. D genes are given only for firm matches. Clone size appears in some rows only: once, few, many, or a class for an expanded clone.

TGTGCCAGCAGCCAAGATCCCAGGACTAGCGGGGGTATTGGCACCGGGGAGCTGTTTTTT CASSQDPRTSGGIGTGELFF TRBJ2-2 . TRBV4-2 TRBD2
TGTGCCAGCAGTCGTTATAGGGCGGGAGGGCTCCCAGATACGCAGTATTTT CASSRYRAGGLPDTQYF TRBJ2-3 . TRBV13 TRBD2
TGTGCCAGCAGCCAGGGGAACACTGAAGCTTTCTTT CASSQGNTEAFF TRBJ1-1 . TRBV11-3 .
TGTGCCAGCAGCTTAGTGCCTTCCCTAGGGGAGCAGTTCTTC CASSLVPSLGEQFF TRBJ2-1 . TRBV7-2 .
TGCGCCAGCAGTACCCGACAGGCACCCGTGAACACTGAAGCTTTCTTT CASSTRQAPVNTEAFF TRBJ1-1 . TRBV10-1 .
TGTGCCAGCAGTGTTGCGGCCGCCACAGGGGATGGCTACACCTTC CASSVAAATGDGYTF TRBJ1-2 . TRBV6-1 TRBD1
TGTGCCAGCTCAGTAATAGCGGGACCAAGCTCTGGGGCCAACGTCCTGACTTTC CASSVIAGPSSGANVLTF TRBJ2-6 . TRBV18 TRBD2
TGTGCCAACAGTGATGCAGGGCGGAATGGCTACACCTTC CANSDAGRNGYTF TRBJ1-2 . TRBV5-4 .
TGTGCCAGCAGTGGGGGGAACACTGAAGCTTTCTTT CASSGGNTEAFF TRBJ1-1 medium-sized TRBV2 .
TGTGCCAGTAGTATGTCGGGACACTGGACTAGCGGGAGCTCCTACGAGCAGTACTTC CASSMSGHWTSGSSYEQYF TRBJ2-7 . TRBV19 TRBD2
TGCGCCAGCAGTCGAGGGGTGGGGGATCAGCCCCAGCATTTT CASSRGVGDQPQHF TRBJ1-5 . TRBV5-1 .
TGTGCCAGCAGCCTGTCACAACCCCAGCTGTTTTTT CASSLSQPQLFF TRBJ2-2 . TRBV7-8 .
TGCGCCAGCAGCTTTACAGGGGACAGATTGGCGCCCCAGTACTTC CASSFTGDRLAPQYF TRBJ2-5 . TRBV5-1 TRBD1
TGTGCCAGCAGCAGGCTGAGGGGACGTACGGGAAACACCATATATTTT CASSRLRGRTGNTIYF TRBJ1-3 few TRBV11-2 .
TGTGCCAGCAGTGTGGGGGAGGGCGAGCAGTTCTTC CASSVGEGEQFF TRBJ2-1 . TRBV2 TRBD2
TGCGCCAGCACCCCCCCCGGGGGCAACTATGGCTACACCTTC CASTPPGGNYGYTF TRBJ1-2 once TRBV5-1 .
TGCGCCAGCAGCCAAATGGCCTTTTATAATTCACCCCTCCACTTT CASSQMAFYNSPLHF TRBJ1-6 few TRBV4-3 .
TGTGCCAGCTCACAGGATACGGGACAGGGACGCTACACCTTC CASSQDTGQGRYTF TRBJ1-2 . TRBV18 TRBD1
TGTGCCACCGGACTCTTTAGCAATCAGCCCCAGCATTTT CATGLFSNQPQHF TRBJ1-5 . TRBV15 .
TGTGCCAGCAGCCCCGACCTGGGAGGGGGGGCTTGGAATGAGCAGTTCTTC CASSPDLGGGAWNEQFF TRBJ2-1 . TRBV9 .
TGTGCCAGCAGTCCCCGAAGGACTTATGGCTACACCTTC CASSPRRTYGYTF TRBJ1-2 . TRBV27 .
TGTGCCATCACATCCAGCCTTCCAAGCTCCTACAATGAGCAGTTCTTC CAITSSLPSSYNEQFF TRBJ2-1 . TRBV10-3 .
TGCGCCAGCAGCTTGGCGGGACAGGGGGGAGAGACCCAGTACTTC CASSLAGQGGETQYF TRBJ2-5 once TRBV5-1 TRBD1
TGCGCCAGCAGCTTGGCGGGGGGTGAAGATACGCAGTATTTT CASSLAGGEDTQYF TRBJ2-3 . TRBV5-1 TRBD2
TGTGCCAGCTCACCACCGGGACAGAGAGAGACCCAGTACTTC CASSPPGQRETQYF TRBJ2-5 once TRBV18 TRBD1
TGTGCCAGCAGCTCCCAATTCCACACTAACTATGGCTACACCTTC CASSSQFHTNYGYTF TRBJ1-2 . TRBV27 .
TGTGCCAGCAGCTATAGCGGGGCCCGGAGCACAGATACGCAGTATTTT CASSYSGARSTDTQYF TRBJ2-3 . TRBV11-1 TRBD2
TGTGCCAGTAGTCCCCCCCGGATCAATGAGCAGTTCTTC CASSPPRINEQFF TRBJ2-1 . TRBV19 .
TGTGCCAGCAGCCCTCAGCCGGGGGCGGCCGGGTACGAGCAGTACTTC CASSPQPGAAGYEQYF TRBJ2-7 few TRBV7-2 .
TGTGCCAGCAGTTTACAAGGGGGTAATCACTATGGCTACACCTTC CASSLQGGNHYGYTF TRBJ1-2 many TRBV27 .
TGTGCCAGCAGCTTCGGGCGGGATAGCACAGATACGCAGTATTTT CASSFGRDSTDTQYF TRBJ2-3 . TRBV5-4 .
TGTGCCAGCACCACGGACAGGGTCGTCGGGGAGACCCAGTACTTC CASTTDRVVGETQYF TRBJ2-5 few TRBV2 TRBD1
TGTGCCAGCAGCCTCGGGACAGGGAGTGGCGCGGGAGCAGATACGCAGTATTTT CASSLGTGSGAGADTQYF TRBJ2-3 few TRBV7-2 TRBD1
TGTGCTAGTGGTTTGGTACAGGGGGTAAAGACTGAAGCTTTCTTT CASGLVQGVKTEAFF TRBJ1-1 . TRBV12-5 TRBD1
TGCGCCAGCAGCTTGTACGGGGGCACTGAAGCTTTCTTT CASSLYGGTEAFF TRBJ1-1 . TRBV5-1 .
TGTGCCAGCAGTCGACAGGGGAACCCTCGTCAGCCCCAGCATTTT CASSRQGNPRQPQHF TRBJ1-5 . TRBV2 TRBD1
TGTGCCAGCAGCTTTGGGGATTCCTACGAGCAGTACTTC CASSFGDSYEQYF TRBJ2-7 . TRBV5-4 .
TGTGCCAGCAGGGCGAGCTCTGGAAACACCATATATTTT CASRASSGNTIYF TRBJ1-3 . TRBV2 .
TGTGCCAGCAGTGACAGGGGGAAGGCTGGAAACACCATATATTTT CASSDRGKAGNTIYF TRBJ1-3 . TRBV25-1 TRBD1
TGTGCCAGCAGCCACCATCGGTTGGGGGCGGGTTCACCCCTCCACTTT CASSHHRLGAGSPLHF TRBJ1-6 . TRBV14 .
TGCAGCGTTGAATGGACAGGGGGCACTGAAGCTTTCTTT CSVEWTGGTEAFF TRBJ1-1 . TRBV29-1 TRBD1
TGTGCCAGCAGCTTAGGGACAGCTGAAGCTTTCTTT CASSLGTAEAFF TRBJ1-1 . TRBV7-9 .
TGCGCCAGCAGCCCAACGGGCCGCTTTTCCTATAATTCACCCCTCCACTTT CASSPTGRFSYNSPLHF TRBJ1-6 . TRBV4-3 .
TGTGCCAGCTCACCATTGGCGGGGCAGCCCAATGAAAAACTGTTTTTT CASSPLAGQPNEKLFF TRBJ1-4 . TRBV18 .
TGTGCCAGCAGCTCAATAGAAACAGGGGTTGGGGGTGGCTACACCTTC CASSSIETGVGGGYTF TRBJ1-2 . TRBV9 TRBD1
TGCGCCAGCAGGGTGGGGGCCCCCTACGAGCAGTACTTC CASRVGAPYEQYF TRBJ2-7 . TRBV5-1 .
TGTGCCAGTAGTATCGGCCGGGACAGGGTAGGCAATCAGCCCCAGCATTTT CASSIGRDRVGNQPQHF TRBJ1-5 . TRBV19 TRBD1
TGCGCCAGCAGCCCTGGACTCCTGTGGGATGAGCAGTTCTTC CASSPGLLWDEQFF TRBJ2-1 . TRBV5-1 .
TGTGCCAGCAGCGTAGCGGGGGGGGGCTACGAGCAGTACTTC CASSVAGGGYEQYF TRBJ2-7 . TRBV9 TRBD2
TGCGCCAGCAGCACGGGACAGCTAGAAGGGAGGAACACTGAAGCTTTCTTT CASSTGQLEGRNTEAFF TRBJ1-1 once TRBV5-1 TRBD1
TGTGCCAGCTCACCAATTTCTACAGGGACTCGCGCTGAAGCTTTCTTT CASSPISTGTRAEAFF TRBJ1-1 . TRBV18 .
TGTGCCAGCAGCCCAGAGGCTGGCCCTGGACTAGCGGATAATTACGAGCAGTACTTC CASSPEAGPGLADNYEQYF TRBJ2-7 . TRBV11-3 TRBD2
TGTGCCAGCAGCCCCGGACAGGGGGCCATGTACCAAGAGACCCAGTACTTC CASSPGQGAMYQETQYF TRBJ2-5 . TRBV11-3 TRBD1
TGTGCCATCAGTGAGCAGTATGGACAGGTGGGTTCACCCCTCCACTTT CAISEQYGQVGSPLHF TRBJ1-6 . TRBV10-3 TRBD1
TGTGCCAGCAGCTTAGACCGTGCTAGCACAGATACGCAGTATTTT CASSLDRASTDTQYF TRBJ2-3 . TRBV7-8 .
TGTGCCAGCAGCTTGGCTCTAGCGGGGGCCAGCTCCTACAATGAGCAGTTCTTC CASSLALAGASSYNEQFF TRBJ2-1 . TRBV5-4 TRBD2
TGTGCCAGCAGGCAGAGGTCTAATCAGCCCCAGCATTTT CASRQRSNQPQHF TRBJ1-5 . TRBV2 .
TGTGCCAGCAGTTTAAGCGGGGGGCCTCAATACGAGCAGTACTTC CASSLSGGPQYEQYF TRBJ2-7 . TRBV11-2 TRBD2